The 4 T cell receptor beta chains below come from one sample, sequenced in a study of sequential checkpoint blockade in melanoma. Profiling relied on immunoSEQ multiplex PCR, and the TCRdb table lists in-frame clones only, not all of them. The sample gives more than 15,000 clones, 65% to 75% of which show up once; over 9.5% is in the top ten. The treatment here: randomized to nivolumab then ipilimumab (arm A) or the reverse (arm B). The input for sequencing was CD8+ T cells sorted from blood (inferred from file names), taken from a patient given nivolumab and ipilimumab in sequence. The receptors shown here come from a human donor with melanoma.

The rearrangement uses TRBV27 and TRBJ2-1, with 14 bases that match TRBD2. The trim removed 4 bases at V and 6 bases at J, leaving 2 bases unmatched. CDR1 and CDR2 from the germline V gene are MNHEY and SMNVEV (reference sequence). This CDR3 is built from 15 residues. CDR3 amino acids: CASSWGTSGGNEQFF. The CDR3 bases are TGTGCCAGCAGTTGGGGGACTAGCGGGGGCAATGAGCAGTTCTTC.

The chain carries TRBV7-6 and TRBJ2-3, with TRBD1 matching over 7 bases. The CDR3 runs to 17 residues. V gave up 2 bases and J gave up 7 bases; unmatched junction bases: 15. CDR1 and CDR2 from the germline V gene are SGHVS and FNYEAQ. The CDR3 DNA sequence: TGTGCCAGCAGCTTACCCACGACAGGGATTAGGTGGAATACGCAGTATTTT. It specifies CASSLPTTGIRWNTQYF.

V and J are TRBV4-3 and TRBJ1-2, with D perhaps matching TRBD1 (6 bases). Trimming cost V 3 bases and J 0 bases, with 11 bases left between them. CDR3 size: 15 residues. CDR1 and CDR2 from the germline V gene are LGHNA and YSLEER. CDR3 amino acids: CASSQEDRANYGYTF. As DNA, the CDR3 is TGCGCCAGCAGCCAGGAGGACAGAGCTAACTATGGCTACACCTTC.

By sample fraction, this clone is medium-sized. This chain uses TRBV12-1 with TRBJ2-7; the DNA was not used to check the table's D call, TRBD1. TRBV12-1 counts as a pseudogene. This CDR3 has 18 residues. This CDR3 is CASSYEVKGAIGPYEQYF. DNA of the CDR3: TGTGCCAGCAGCTACGAGGTCAAGGGGGCAATTGGCCCCTACGAGCAGTACTTC.